These 24 T cell receptor beta chains share one sample of origin, sequenced in a study of cytomegalovirus exposure and HLA in healthy donors. The protocol was immunoSEQ multiplex PCR, while the TCRdb copy is restricted to in-frame clones and leaves out a portion. Of 110,000 or so clones listed, roughly 88% are singletons. Sequencing was carried out using PBMCs. The origin of the receptors is a man younger than 30 in good health and CMV-seronegative.

Only a few counts were recorded for this clone. The chain carries TRBV10-1 and TRBJ1-2, with a tentative D call TRBD1 (6 bases). Germline CDR1 is WNHNN and CDR2 is SYGVQD (reference sequence). The CDR3 extends over 12 amino acids. The ends were cut back, 5 bases at V and 8 bases at J, with 12 bases in the middle. The CDR3 nucleotides read TGCGCCAGCAGTCCAGGGGCGGGCGGCTACACCTTC. Translated, it gives CASSPGAGGYTF.

The chain has TRBV5-5 and TRBJ1-5; the D gene is possibly TRBD1 (5 bases). Trimming took 1 base from V and 0 from J, leaving 11 bases between them. Germline V gives CDR1 SGHKS, CDR2 YYEKEE (reference sequence). The CDR3 contains 16 residues. Written as DNA, the CDR3 is TGTGCCAGCAGCTTGCTAGGAGGGGATAGCAATCAGCCCCAGCATTTT. This encodes CASSLLGGDSNQPQHF.

CDR3 nucleotide sequence: TGTGCCAGCACCCTGACCTACAGCTCCTACGAGCAGTACTTC. It yields the protein CASTLTYSSYEQYF. This chain joins TRBV6-1 and TRBJ2-7; D remains unclear. Looked up from germline, CDR1 is MNHNS and CDR2 is SASEGT. This CDR3 contains 14 residues. Trimming removed 7 bases from V and 0 bases from J, with 13 bases in between.

The V call is TRBV14, the J call TRBJ2-7, with a weak D call TRBD1 (6 bases). CDR1 is SGHDN and CDR2 is FVKESK in the germline V gene. V was clipped by 4 bases and J by 3 bases, with 13 bases between them. There are 14 residues in the CDR3. The CDR3: CASSPQGWVYEQYF. CDR3 sequence (DNA): TGTGCCAGCAGCCCACAGGGTTGGGTCTACGAGCAGTACTTC.

V and J are TRBV2 and TRBJ2-2; TRBD2 might be the D (6 bases). CDR1 SNHLY and CDR2 FYNNEI come from the germline V gene. This CDR3 is 16 amino acids long. The germline V and J ends were trimmed by 7 bases and 0 bases, with 15 bases remaining between them. CDR3 DNA sequence: TGTGCCAGCACCCCCCGGGCGGGGCCGAACACCGGGGAGCTGTTTTTT. It codes for CASTPRAGPNTGELFF.

The chain recombines TRBV2 with TRBJ2-2; 10 positions match TRBD1. J was trimmed by 6 bases and V by 4 bases; bases with no gene match: 2. The length of the CDR3 is 14 residues. Germline CDR1 is SNHLY and CDR2 is FYNNEI. CDR3 DNA sequence: TGTGCCAGCAGTGGGGACAGGGGAGCCGGGGAGCTGTTTTTT. Protein sequence: CASSGDRGAGELFF.

This clone was seen a single time. The V call is TRBV30, the J call TRBJ2-1; D is uncertain. V was shortened by 1 base and J by 8 bases, with 6 bases between the two germline ends. CDR3 length equals 11 residues. The germline V gene has CDR1 GTSNPN and CDR2 SVGIG (reference sequence). The CDR3 protein is CAWSGNYEQFF. CDR3 coding DNA: TGTGCCTGGAGTGGAAACTATGAGCAGTTCTTC.

The chain has TRBV4-2 and TRBJ1-6; D gene uncertain. Trimming removed 0 bases at V and 0 bases at J, with 9 bases between. The CDR3 covers 17 residues. The V gene's germline CDR1 is LGHNA and CDR2 YNFKEQ. The CDR3 DNA reads as TGTGCCAGCAGCCAAGATCCCGCCGGCTCCTATAATTCACCCCTCCACTTT. This gives the protein CASSQDPAGSYNSPLHF.

The rearrangement joins TRBV7-9 to TRBJ1-1, with D perhaps TRBD1 (5 bases). Germline loops: CDR1 SEHNR, CDR2 FQNEAQ (reference sequence). The CDR3 sequence is 14 residues long. The V and J ends lost 4 bases and 5 bases respectively, with 14 bases between them. CDR3 in amino acids: CASSSLGGGTEAFF. The CDR3 DNA reads TGTGCCAGCAGCTCCCTTGGGGGGGGAACTGAAGCTTTCTTT. Looking up the rest from reference TRBV7-9 and TRBJ1-1 gives the full variable domain: DTGVSQNPRHKITKRGQNVTFRCDPISEHNRLYWYRQTLGQGPEFLTYFQNEAQLEKSRLLSDRFSAERPKGSFSTLEIQRTEQGDSAMYLCASSSLGGGTEAFFGQGTRLTVV.

This clone was recorded once. The V gene is TRBV10-3, the J gene TRBJ2-7; 7 positions match TRBD1. This CDR3 has 14 amino acids. Per germline, CDR1 ENHRY and CDR2 SYGVKD. J gave up 2 bases and V 3 bases, and 4 bases lay outside the gene matches. CDR3 sequence (DNA): TGTGCCATCAGTGATGACAGGGCCACCTACGAGCAGTACTTC. Translating it yields CAISDDRATYEQYF.

The J gene is TRBJ1-1, the V gene TRBV2; D is unclear. The CDR3 runs to 15 residues. The V gene lost 7 bases and the J gene lost 0 bases, with 15 bases spanning the gap. The V gene's germline CDR1 is SNHLY and CDR2 FYNNEI. The CDR3 here is CASTEPRGVNTEAFF. The CDR3 DNA reads TGTGCCAGCACCGAACCCCGGGGAGTGAACACTGAAGCTTTCTTT.

The V and J genes are TRBV7-9 and TRBJ2-5, with 12 bases identical to TRBD2. J gave up 7 bases and V 5 bases, and 8 bases lay outside the gene matches. The CDR3 is made up of 15 amino acids. Germline loops: CDR1 SEHNR, CDR2 FQNEAQ (reference sequence). The CDR3 loop is CASSQASGRGVTQYF. CDR3 in DNA: TGTGCCAGCAGCCAGGCTAGCGGGAGGGGCGTGACCCAGTACTTC. The variable domain in full, with the rest retrieved from reference TRBV7-9 and TRBJ2-5, is DTGVSQNPRHKITKRGQNVTFRCDPISEHNRLYWYRQTLGQGPEFLTYFQNEAQLEKSRLLSDRFSAERPKGSFSTLEIQRTEQGDSAMYLCASSQASGRGVTQYFGPGTRLLVL.

The chain joins TRBV7-7 to TRBJ2-2; D is uncertain. Trimming stripped 3 bases from V and 1 base from J, with 6 bases between. Germline loops: CDR1 SSHAT, CDR2 FNYEAQ (reference sequence). The CDR3 runs to 14 residues. The CDR3: CASSFRLNTGELFF. The CDR3 DNA reads as TGTGCCAGCAGCTTTAGATTGAACACCGGGGAGCTGTTTTTT.

J is TRBJ2-1 and V is TRBV28; 8 bases align to TRBD1. V shed 4 bases and J 2 bases; nucleotides not matched to a gene: 7. The CDR3 consists of 16 residues. Germline V gives CDR1 MDHEN, CDR2 SYDVKM. The CDR3 region is CASSSAGTGAYNEQFF. CDR3 coding DNA: TGTGCCAGCAGTTCAGCCGGGACAGGAGCCTACAATGAGCAGTTCTTC.

The V and J genes are TRBV7-9 and TRBJ1-2, with unresolved D. Germline values: CDR1 SEHNR, CDR2 FQNEAQ (reference sequence). The V end was cut by 5 bases, the J end by 5 bases, with 9 bases between. This CDR3 spans 12 amino acids. The CDR3 coding sequence is TGTGCCAGCAGCGTATACAGTTATGGCTACACCTTC. Residues: CASSVYSYGYTF.

This clone was found a few times. The CDR3 sequence is CAGKQGPNTGELFF. The DNA of the CDR3 is TGTGCCGGTAAACAGGGTCCGAACACCGGGGAGCTGTTTTTT. The V and J genes are TRBV2 and TRBJ2-2, with D perhaps TRBD1 (6 bases). This CDR3 is built from 14 residues. V dropped 11 bases and J dropped 0 bases, with 13 bases sitting between them. Germline V CDR1 and CDR2: SNHLY, FYNNEI. Looking up the rest from reference TRBV2 and TRBJ2-2 gives the full variable domain: EPEVTQTPSHQVTQMGQEVILRCVPISNHLYFYWYRQILGQKVEFLVSFYNNEISEKSEIFDDQFSVERPDGSNFTLKIRSTKLEDSAMYFCAGKQGPNTGELFFGEGSRLTVL.

The rearrangement uses TRBV6-5 and TRBJ2-1; maybe TRBD2 (6 bases). Trimming shortened V by 8 bases and J by 3 bases, and 11 bases separated the two germline ends. The CDR3 runs 13 residues. The germline CDR1 and CDR2 sequences are MNHEY and SVGAGI. The CDR3 DNA sequence: TGTGCCAGCCGTGGCGGGGTCTACAATGAGCAGTTCTTC. Translated: CASRGGVYNEQFF.

The rearrangement joins TRBV19 to TRBJ1-1; the D is unclear. V gave up 3 bases and J gave up 11 bases, with 16 bases separating them. Germline V gives CDR1 LNHDA, CDR2 SQIVND (reference sequence). This CDR3 region has 13 residues. DNA for the CDR3: TGTGCCAGTAGTATTGACCGGGGTGTTGATGCTTTCTTT. Amino acid sequence: CASSIDRGVDAFF. Variable domain in full (rest from reference TRBV19 and TRBJ1-1): DGGITQSPKYLFRKEGQNVTLSCEQNLNHDAMYWYRQDPGQGLRLIYYSQIVNDFQKGDIAEGYSVSREKKESFPLTVTSAQKNPTAFYLCASSIDRGVDAFFGQGTRLTVV.

This chain joins TRBV28 and TRBJ1-4; 7 bases match TRBD1. After removal of 5 bases from V and 2 bases from J, the junction contained 8 bases not matched to a gene. Germline V gives CDR1 MDHEN, CDR2 SYDVKM. This CDR3 is 16 amino acids long. Written as DNA, the CDR3 is TGTGCCAGCAGTCTTCCACTGACAGGGACTAATGAAAAACTGTTTTTT. Its protein product is CASSLPLTGTNEKLFF.

The chain carries TRBV30 and TRBJ2-2; D is ambiguous. Trimming took 5 bases from V and 4 from J, leaving 8 bases between them. This CDR3 spans 12 amino acids. Per germline, CDR1 GTSNPN and CDR2 SVGIG (reference sequence). The CDR3 loop is CAWLAFTGELFF. The CDR3 DNA reads as TGTGCCTGGCTGGCTTTCACCGGGGAGCTGTTTTTT.

The V call is TRBV4-2, the J call TRBJ2-1; D is unclear. The CDR3 has 17 amino acids. Germline CDR1 reads LGHNA; CDR2 reads YNFKEQ. V gave up 0 bases and J gave up 1 base, with 13 bases separating them. CDR3 DNA: TGTGCCAGCAGCCAAGATCCATTGTCCAGATCCTACAATGAGCAGTTCTTC. Amino acid sequence: CASSQDPLSRSYNEQFF.

There are a few counts of this clone. The chain is built from TRBV6-5 and TRBJ1-4; 8 bases fit TRBD1. This CDR3 comprises 15 residues. J was trimmed by 7 bases and V by 6 bases; bases with no gene match: 10. The germline V gene encodes CDR1 MNHEY and CDR2 SVGAGI. The CDR3 region has the DNA TGTGCCAGCAGCAGCGACAGGGGAAGACGTGAAAAACTGTTTTTT. Its translation is CASSSDRGRREKLFF.

This sequence joins TRBV27 and TRBJ1-2, with D possibly being TRBD1 (6 bases). V gave up 4 bases and J gave up 5 bases, with 17 bases separating them. The CDR3 is 15 residues long. Per germline, CDR1 MNHEY and CDR2 SMNVEV (reference sequence). The CDR3 here is CASSSSDKGDYGYTF. CDR3 nucleotide sequence: TGTGCCAGCAGTTCCTCAGATAAGGGGGATTATGGCTACACCTTC.

V is TRBV7-9 and J is TRBJ2-1; 12 nucleotides agree with TRBD2. CDR3 length: 18 amino acids. Trimming cost V 5 bases and J 7 bases; bases outside gene matches: 15. Germline V gene data show CDR1 as SEHNR and CDR2 as FQNEAQ (reference sequence). In nucleotides, the CDR3 is TGTGCCAGCAGCGACCGGCAGCTAGCGGGGGGGAGGATAAATGAGCAGTTCTTC. The encoded protein is CASSDRQLAGGRINEQFF. Combining the CDR3 with reference TRBV7-9 and TRBJ2-1 gives the whole variable domain DTGVSQNPRHKITKRGQNVTFRCDPISEHNRLYWYRQTLGQGPEFLTYFQNEAQLEKSRLLSDRFSAERPKGSFSTLEIQRTEQGDSAMYLCASSDRQLAGGRINEQFFGPGTRLTVL.